These T cell receptor beta chains were read from a single sample in a study of response to subunit inactivated influenza vaccine. TCRdb passed the RT-PCR reads through MiXCR, listing each CDR3 protein once. The table includes 600,000 to 700,000 distinct CDR3 sequences, 12% to 15% detected once. The sample was PBMCs from blood, taken 14 to 15 days before vaccination. The receptors derive from a man in his forties or fifties who received an inactivated influenza vaccine. Each CDR3 is given without its conserved first and last residue. Clone size is not always given. Where it is, it says once, few, many or a class for expanded clones.

CDR3: ASSPEMGNQPQH; size: many; V: TRBV5-5; J: TRBJ1-5
CDR3: ASSLEQSSTDTQY; size: many; V: TRBV5-1; J: TRBJ2-3
CDR3: ASSSGQGDFQPQH; size: many; V: TRBV28; J: TRBJ1-5
CDR3: SARDRGNGLY; size: few; V: TRBV20-1; J: TRBJ2-7
CDR3: AISGGRDTLLH; size: NA; V: TRBV10-3; J: TRBJ1-6
CDR3: ASRGRDQGEQF; size: few; V: TRBV5-1; J: TRBJ2-1
CDR3: ASRRDRATGELF; size: many; V: TRBV12-3/TRBV12-4; J: TRBJ2-2
CDR3: ASSRDRGVVGELF; size: few; V: TRBV6-1; J: TRBJ2-2
CDR3: ASRGGGRREKLF; size: NA; V: TRBV12-3/TRBV12-4; J: TRBJ1-4
CDR3: ASKEPSSNNEQF; size: few; V: TRBV5-1; J: TRBJ2-1
CDR3: ASSLGPGVDTEAF; size: few; V: TRBV5-1; J: TRBJ1-1
CDR3: ASSQGRDLSYNEQF; size: NA; V: TRBV4-1; J: TRBJ2-1
CDR3: ASSSHGTGDNEQF; size: NA; V: TRBV7-9; J: TRBJ2-1
CDR3: ASSADLLGLASYNEQF; size: few; V: TRBV25-1; J: TRBJ2-1
CDR3: ASSIWTAAQETQY; size: few; V: TRBV7-9; J: TRBJ2-5
CDR3: SAMTSGRGTDTQY; size: NA; V: TRBV20-1; J: TRBJ2-3
CDR3: ASSTSGQGNSPLH; size: NA; V: TRBV2; J: TRBJ1-6
CDR3: ASSRRQAGETQY; size: NA; V: TRBV6-2/TRBV6-3; J: TRBJ2-5
CDR3: SAKDLSFGSGTDTQY; size: few; V: TRBV20-1; J: TRBJ2-3
CDR3: SALRRQVGTEAF; size: few; V: TRBV20-1; J: TRBJ1-1
CDR3: ASCGGGNQPQH; size: few; V: TRBV28; J: TRBJ1-5
CDR3: AWSVRGNADTQY; size: few; V: TRBV30; J: TRBJ2-3
CDR3: ATSRDLQGAEETQY; size: few; V: TRBV15; J: TRBJ2-5
CDR3: ASRVGADHSPLH; size: many; V: TRBV11-2; J: TRBJ1-6
CDR3: ASSESRQTGELF; size: NA; V: TRBV2; J: TRBJ2-2
CDR3: ASSEGFRQANDYGYT; size: NA; V: TRBV6-1; J: TRBJ1-2
CDR3: ASSQVGVGDEQY; size: few; V: TRBV4-2; J: TRBJ2-7
CDR3: SARDSPGRSTDTQY; size: few; V: TRBV20-1; J: TRBJ2-3
CDR3: ASSSTGRNSPLH; size: few; V: TRBV12-3/TRBV12-4; J: TRBJ1-6
CDR3: ASSERLAGVYEQY; size: many; V: TRBV6-1; J: TRBJ2-7
CDR3: ASSLYRGGYNEQF; size: few; V: TRBV5-4; J: TRBJ2-1
CDR3: SSSPLQNTDTQY; size: many; V: TRBV7-3; J: TRBJ2-3
CDR3: ASSPGTETGELF; size: NA; V: TRBV28; J: TRBJ2-2
CDR3: ASSSGQAKETQY; size: few; V: TRBV5-1; J: TRBJ2-5
CDR3: SARRRRLAGTANTGELF; size: few; V: TRBV20-1; J: TRBJ2-2
CDR3: ATSRDLQRQETQY; size: NA; V: TRBV15; J: TRBJ2-5
CDR3: ASSWTSGPATDTQY; size: many; V: TRBV2; J: TRBJ2-3
CDR3: ASTNRQGRQF; size: NA; V: TRBV6-5; J: TRBJ2-1
CDR3: ASSLDRGGAADTQY; size: many; V: TRBV11-2; J: TRBJ2-3
CDR3: ASSLGSIANPTYEQY; size: once; V: TRBV7-2; J: TRBJ2-7
CDR3: AIGQAKNYEQY; size: NA; V: TRBV10-3; J: TRBJ2-7
CDR3: ASALAGGNNEQF; size: few; V: TRBV24-1; J: TRBJ2-1
CDR3: ASSRGQGYTEAF; size: NA; V: TRBV4-1; J: TRBJ1-1
CDR3: ASSQGGGQY; size: few; V: TRBV3-1; J: TRBJ2-7
CDR3: SAPAGRVSGEQY; size: few; V: TRBV20-1; J: TRBJ2-7
CDR3: ASSSSGSKYNEQF; size: NA; V: TRBV28; J: TRBJ2-1
CDR3: ASSSRHGREQETQY; size: NA; V: TRBV7-8; J: TRBJ2-5
CDR3: SANKQGNQPQH; size: NA; V: TRBV20-1; J: TRBJ1-5
CDR3: ASTPRETQY; size: NA; V: TRBV2; J: TRBJ2-5
CDR3: ASSVEIGELF; size: many; V: TRBV9; J: TRBJ2-2
CDR3: ASRPPGKAGELF; size: NA; V: TRBV6-1; J: TRBJ2-2
CDR3: ASSYLKTGGQSEQF; size: few; V: TRBV6-5; J: TRBJ2-1
CDR3: ASSLFVGSETQY; size: few; V: TRBV7-3; J: TRBJ2-5
CDR3: ASSPPGGPYEQY; size: many; V: TRBV3-1; J: TRBJ2-7